This note documents a single T cell receptor beta chain sequence. Antigen specificity is unknown. Germline values: CDR1 SGHRS, CDR2 YFSETQ. This CDR3 contains 12 residues. Trimming removed 4 bases from V and 7 bases from J, with 9 bases in between. Noted treatment: oral pan-JAK inhibitor, 5-10 mg twice daily. From alopecia areata patients, lesional scalp punch biopsies and peripheral blood were collected. This sample stems from a study of CD8+ T cells in alopecia areata. Study context: Patients in the treated group were given tofacitinib by mouth, 5 to 10 mg twice a day. Study-wide results and limits: Many expanded lesional clones persisted in scalp and blood during tofacitinib treatment.

RNA extraction was followed by reverse transcription into cDNA, which acted as the sequencing template. Profiled with immunoSEQ multiplex PCR; TCRdb holds only in-frame clones, not every one. The data show about 210,000 clones, roughly 64% seen once. This chain joins TRBV5-1 and TRBJ2-1; D unclear. This TCR was recovered from a human donor with alopecia areata. Sequencing was performed on CD4+ T cells sorted from blood, taken at week 4, from a patient treated with tofacitinib. CDR3 DNA: TGCGCCAGCAGCACCTACGGTAATGAGCAGTTCTTC. This encodes CASSTYGNEQFF.